The clone carrying this T cell receptor (beta chain) has a handful of counts. Its antigen is unknown. This sample was taken from a study of shared clonotypes between healthy human individuals. General observations from the study: Generation probability values for non-shared clonotypes were lower than those for clonotypes shared by all four donors. The low donor count limited represented genetic and exposure-history diversity.

V was trimmed by 6 bases and J by 6 bases, leaving 13 bases between them. Germline V gene data show CDR1 as MNHEY and CDR2 as SMNVEV (reference sequence). This CDR3 has 13 amino acids. The genomic DNA of each subset was split evenly across several immunoSEQ plates. Produced via immunoSEQ multiplex PCR; TCRdb's table is partial and in-frame only. The sample includes under 1,100,000 clones, roughly 70% of them seen just once. The donor cohort consisted entirely of Caucasian adults residing in Nashville, Tennessee. This receptor was obtained from a man between 18 and 35 years old in good health. Material: memory CD4+ T cells sorted from blood. Described subset: CD45RA-negative fraction. The genes are TRBV27 and TRBJ2-3; D may be TRBD2 (6 bases). This chain's CDR3 is CASRYGGGDTQYF. CDR3 DNA: TGTGCCAGCAGGTACGGAGGAGGGGATACGCAGTATTTT.